One sample yielded the 3 T cell receptor beta chains listed below, sequenced in a study of CD8+CD57+ T cells in acquired aplastic anemia. CDR3 and TCR beta VDJ profiling relied on genomic DNA as the template. TCRdb passed the reads through MiXCR, listing each CDR3 protein once. This table has 200,000 to 300,000 distinct CDR3 sequences, approximately 86% appearing once. Patients chosen for sequencing had shown CD8+CD57+ cell expansion by flow cytometry. The sequencing input was sorted CD4+, CD8+, or CD8+CD57+ T cells (not recorded which) from PBMCs. The receptors were sampled from a human donor with aplastic anemia.

The chain employs TRBV7-3 and TRBJ1-1; D is perhaps TRBD1 (6 bases). Germline V gene sequence: CDR1 SGHTA, CDR2 FQGTGA. CDR3 length equals 15 residues. V was clipped by 8 bases and J by 13 bases, with 29 bases between them. In nucleotides, the CDR3 is TGTGCCAGCTCAAGACAGGCCAACGGCGTTGAACACTGTTTCTTT. Protein sequence: CASSRQANGVEHCFF.

A word on this clonotype: Just one base apart from a much larger clone, this may be a read error. The genes are TRBV5-4 and TRBJ2-4; D gene ambiguous. The CDR3 runs to 12 residues. The germline V gene encodes CDR1 SGHNT and CDR2 YYREEE (reference sequence). V dropped 2 bases and J dropped 7 bases, with 7 bases sitting between them. CDR3 region: CASSLAANIQYF. The CDR3 DNA follows: TGTGCCAGCAGCTTAGCTGCGAACATTCAGTACTTC.

This rearrangement joins TRBV7-9 to TRBJ2-1; D is unresolved. CDR3 length equals 13 residues. Trimming cost V 4 bases and J 10 bases, with 14 bases left between them. Germline V gives CDR1 SEHNR, CDR2 FQNEAQ (reference sequence). The CDR3 region is CASSSRRAEEQFF. DNA for the CDR3: TGTGCCAGCAGCTCCAGAAGAGCTGAAGAGCAGTTCTTC.